Each of the 32 T cell receptor beta chains below was sequenced from the same sample in a study of T cells after yellow fever vaccination (dated by TCRdb to the late 2010s). The label giving this sample's treatment or condition can be read as: live attenuated yellow fever vaccine strain. Library generation was performed with 5' RACE. These reads were obtained on an Illumina HiSeq 2500. TCRdb trimmed public reads at Q25 via fastp, called clones via MiXCR and kept in-frame beta chains. Entries that share a CDR3 protein sequence are merged under the most common genes and DNA. This sample comprises about 510,000 distinct CDR3 sequences, 21% of them detected only once. Together, the top ten hold roughly 16% of the sample. The sequencing here drew on PBMCs, taken 21 days after the first yellow fever vaccination. The receptors derive from a man aged 18-30 years who received the YFV17D yellow fever vaccine.

This clonotype was picked up many times. V usage is TRBV20-1 and J usage is TRBJ2-5; a weak D match, TRBD2 (6 bases). V was trimmed by 0 bases and J by 1 base, leaving 9 bases between them. Germline CDR1 DFQATT, CDR2 SNEGSKA (reference sequence). The CDR3 spans 14 residues. The DNA of the CDR3 is TGCAGTGCTAGAGAGGTGCGGGGCCAAGAGACCCAGTACTTC. This codes for CSAREVRGQETQYF.

V gene TRBV6-1 combines with J gene TRBJ1-5, with D possibly TRBD1 on 5 matching bases. Trimming removed 8 bases at V and 3 bases at J, with 11 bases between. Looked up from germline, CDR1 is MNHNS and CDR2 is SASEGT. The CDR3 runs to 13 residues. The CDR3 protein is CASSEGFNQPQHF. CDR3 sequence (DNA): TGTGCCAGCTCTGAGGGGTTCAATCAGCCCCAGCATTTT.

This clonotype was observed many times. The chain employs TRBV7-6 and TRBJ2-1, with a weak D call TRBD2 (5 bases). The germline V and J ends were trimmed by 0 bases and 10 bases, with 13 bases remaining between them. CDR3 length: 14 amino acids. The germline V gene has CDR1 SGHVS and CDR2 FNYEAQ. CDR3: CASSLALGSGEQFF. Written as DNA, the CDR3 is TGTGCCAGCAGCTTAGCCCTAGGGTCGGGAGAGCAGTTCTTC.

The table lists this clonotype with a few counts. The J gene is TRBJ2-7, the V gene TRBV6-1, with D possibly called TRBD1 or TRBD2 (5 bases each). This CDR3 has 16 amino acids. Trimming cost V 5 bases and J 3 bases, with 20 bases left between them. CDR1 MNHNS and CDR2 SASEGT come from the germline V gene. The CDR3 protein is CASSRGTGTTHYEQYF. The CDR3 DNA is TGTGCCAGCAGTCGCGGAACCGGGACCACCCACTACGAGCAGTACTTC.

The genes are TRBV21-1 and TRBJ1-1; the table's D gene call, TRBD1, was not cross checked with the DNA. TRBV21-1 is designated a pseudogene. The CDR3 runs to 15 residues. The CDR3 is CASSSEGPLDTEAFF. CDR3 bases: TGTGCCAGCAGCTCCGAGGGGCCGCTCGACACTGAAGCTTTCTTT.

This clonotype was picked up a small number of times. This rearrangement joins TRBV5-1 to TRBJ1-4; D not resolved. This CDR3 comprises 14 residues. Germline V gives CDR1 SGHRS, CDR2 YFSETQ. V was trimmed by 4 bases and J by 8 bases, leaving 15 bases between them. CDR3 protein: CASSDDPPREKLFF. In DNA, the CDR3 is TGCGCCAGCAGCGATGACCCACCGCGAGAAAAACTGTTTTTT.

This clonotype was counted between two and nine times. The chain combines TRBV7-2 with TRBJ2-7; D unresolved. The germline V and J ends were trimmed by 5 bases and 2 bases, with 19 bases remaining between them. This CDR3 region has 16 residues. Germline V gene sequence: CDR1 SGHTA, CDR2 FQGNSA. The CDR3 nucleotides are TGTGCCAGCAGCCCGACTGGGCGCAGCTCTACCTACGAGCAGTACTTC. Translated: CASSPTGRSSTYEQYF.

The CDR3 region has the DNA TGTGCCAGCAATGGACCAGATAGCAATCAGCCCCAGCATTTT. It specifies CASNGPDSNQPQHF. The J gene is TRBJ1-5, the V gene TRBV6-2 or TRBV6-3; no definite D call. Germline V lookup: CDR1 MNHEY, CDR2 SVGEGT. V lost 7 bases and J lost 0, with 10 bases in between. The CDR3 runs 14 residues.

V and J are TRBV6-2 or TRBV6-3 and TRBJ2-2; TRBD1 matches 8 bases. The ends lost 0 bases at V and 3 bases at J; junction bases unmatched: 6. Germline-derived CDR1 and CDR2 are MNHEY and SVGEGT. The CDR3 covers 17 residues. CDR3 in DNA: TGTGCCAGCAGTTACTCTACCCGGACAGGGTACACCGGGGAGCTGTTTTTT. Encoded protein: CASSYSTRTGYTGELFF.

The V and J genes are TRBV5-4 and TRBJ2-3; 9 positions match TRBD1. This CDR3 comprises 15 residues. The V gene's germline CDR1 is SGHNT and CDR2 YYREEE (reference sequence). V lost 4 bases and J lost 4; bases outside the gene matches: 7. The CDR3 coding sequence is TGTGCCAGCAGCACACGGGACAGGGTCGCAGATACGCAGTATTTT. As protein: CASSTRDRVADTQYF.

The V and J genes are TRBV5-1 and TRBJ1-1; D ambiguous. Germline assignment: CDR1 SGHRS and CDR2 YFSETQ. V was clipped by 2 bases and J by 1 base, with 9 bases between them. The CDR3 has 14 amino acids. The DNA for the CDR3 is TGCGCCAGCAGCTTTTATGAAACGAACACTGAAGCTTTCTTT. It encodes CASSFYETNTEAFF.

Only a few counts were recorded for this clonotype. The chain has TRBV12-3 or TRBV12-4 and TRBJ2-3; D is perhaps TRBD1 or TRBD2 (6 bases each). Trimming pared 3 bases from V and 0 bases from J, leaving 16 bases between. The CDR3 runs 17 residues. The CDR3 protein is CASSLFRGPTSTDTQYF. The CDR3 coding sequence is TGTGCCAGCAGTTTGTTTCGGGGGCCCACTAGCACAGATACGCAGTATTTT.

This clonotype appeared a few times. V gene TRBV6-1 combines with J gene TRBJ2-5; D perhaps matches TRBD1 (6 bases). Trimming took off 6 bases at V and 5 bases at J, with 25 bases between the two ends. The CDR3 is made up of 17 amino acids. Germline CDR1 MNHNS, CDR2 SASEGT. CDR3 in amino acids: CASSPSQRTVEGETQYF. CDR3 coding DNA: TGTGCCAGCAGCCCAAGCCAAAGGACAGTCGAAGGCGAGACCCAGTACTTC.

This clonotype was detected only a few times. V gene TRBV7-3 combines with J gene TRBJ2-5, with no clear D. Germline CDR1 SGHTA, CDR2 FQGTGA. The length of the CDR3 is 15 residues. V was clipped by 5 bases and J by 3 bases, with 16 bases between them. The DNA for the CDR3 is TGTGCCAGCAGCCCCGGTTTTGGGAAAGAAGAGACCCAGTACTTC. It yields the protein CASSPGFGKEETQYF. Combining the CDR3 with reference TRBV7-3 and TRBJ2-5 gives the whole variable domain GAGVSQTPSNKVTEKGKYVELRCDPISGHTALYWYRQSLGQGPEFLIYFQGTGAADDSGLPNDRFFAVRPEGSVSTLKIQRTERGDSAVYLCASSPGFGKEETQYFGPGTRLLVL.

The chain carries TRBV4-3 and TRBJ2-7, with 8 bases lining up with TRBD1. The CDR3 extends over 15 amino acids. Germline V gives CDR1 LGHNA, CDR2 YSLEER. The V segment lost 3 bases and the J segment 3 bases; nucleotides outside the gene matches: 7. CDR3 in DNA: TGCGCCAGCAGCCAGGACCACAGGGGGAACTACGAGCAGTACTTC. The encoded protein is CASSQDHRGNYEQYF.

The genes are TRBV7-2 and TRBJ2-7; TRBD1 matches 7 bases. Germline V gene data show CDR1 as SGHTA and CDR2 as FQGNSA. The CDR3 loop spans 14 amino acids. After removal of 5 bases from V and 0 bases from J, the junction contained 4 bases not matched to a gene. As DNA, the CDR3 is TGTGCCAGCAGCAGACAGGGTCTCTCCTACGAGCAGTACTTC. Translating gives CASSRQGLSYEQYF. Together with reference TRBV7-2 and TRBJ2-7, the CDR3 gives the full variable domain: GAGVSQSPSNKVTEKGKDVELRCDPISGHTALYWYRQSLGQGLEFLIYFQGNSAPDKSGLPSDRFSAERTGGSVSTLTIQRTQQEDSAVYLCASSRQGLSYEQYFGPGTRLTVT.

This clonotype turned up a few times. The chain is built from TRBV6-1 and TRBJ1-2; D not resolved. Trimming cost V 8 bases and J 4 bases, with 14 bases left between them. Germline CDR1 and CDR2: MNHNS and SASEGT. The CDR3 is 13 amino acids. The CDR3 DNA reads TGTGCCAGCGGAGGAGGGTACAGCTATGGCTACACCTTC. Protein sequence: CASGGGYSYGYTF.

V and J are TRBV7-9 and TRBJ2-7; a possible D gene is TRBD1 (6 bases). The germline V and J ends were trimmed by 4 bases and 2 bases, with 12 bases remaining between them. The CDR3 is made up of 14 amino acids. Germline assignment: CDR1 SEHNR and CDR2 FQNEAQ (reference sequence). The CDR3 reads CASSSGTITYEQYV. The DNA for the CDR3 is TGTGCCAGCAGCTCAGGGACAATCACCTACGAGCAGTACGTC.

This clonotype was seen only a few times. The chain links TRBV7-3 to TRBJ2-1, with unresolved D. Trimming shortened V by 5 bases and J by 9 bases, and 11 bases separated the two germline ends. Germline V gives CDR1 SGHTA, CDR2 FQGTGA. This CDR3 region has 12 residues. The CDR3 DNA follows: TGTGCCAGCAGCGTAAGCCCCGGTGAGCAGTTCTTC. It specifies CASSVSPGEQFF.

In its sample, this clonotype was seen a few times. This sequence joins TRBV9 and TRBJ1-5; D unresolved. Looked up from germline, CDR1 is SGDLS and CDR2 is YYNGEE. CDR3 length equals 16 residues. V gave up 0 bases and J gave up 5 bases, with 15 bases separating them. CDR3 DNA: TGTGCCAGCAGCGTAGGAGGAGGTCCCCTGGATCAGCCCCAGCATTTT. This sequence encodes CASSVGGGPLDQPQHF.

This clonotype was found a few times. The chain has TRBV29-1 and TRBJ2-2; D unclear. CDR1 is SQVTM, CDR2 ANQGSEA, per germline. This CDR3 is 13 amino acids long. The ends were cut back, 5 bases at V and 7 bases at J, with 14 bases in the middle. In DNA form, the CDR3 reads TGCAGCGTTTGTAGGGTTCTCGGCGGGGAGCTGTTTTTT. It is translated as CSVCRVLGGELFF.

J is TRBJ2-5 and V is TRBV20-1; D remains unclear. The CDR3 spans 13 residues. Germline V gene sequence: CDR1 DFQATT, CDR2 SNEGSKA (reference sequence). Trimming pared 0 bases from V and 2 bases from J, leaving 7 bases between. The CDR3 loop reads CSAREGLQETQYF. The CDR3 DNA reads as TGCAGTGCTAGAGAAGGATTACAAGAGACCCAGTACTTC.

The chain has TRBV12-3 or TRBV12-4 and TRBJ2-5; 8 bases match TRBD1. The CDR3 runs 12 residues. V shed 7 bases and J 5 bases; nucleotides not matched to a gene: 3. CDR3 nucleotide sequence: TGTGCCAGCACCAGGGACAGGGAGACCCAGTACTTC. Translation gives CASTRDRETQYF.

V gene TRBV14 combines with J gene TRBJ2-5; a possible D gene is TRBD2 (6 bases). The germline gives CDR1 SGHDN, CDR2 FVKESK. This CDR3 has 15 residues. The ends were cut back, 4 bases at V and 0 bases at J, with 12 bases in the middle. The CDR3 sequence is CASSLRGRNQETQYF. DNA for the CDR3: TGTGCCAGCAGCCTGCGGGGTAGAAACCAAGAGACCCAGTACTTC.

The chain links TRBV5-1 to TRBJ1-4; D gene unclear. Per germline, CDR1 SGHRS and CDR2 YFSETQ. This CDR3 has 15 amino acids. Deletions cut 3 bases from V and 2 bases from J, with 11 bases between. The CDR3 nucleotides read TGCGCCAGCAGCTCCCTAGGGCGGACTAATGAAAAACTGTTTTTT. Amino acid sequence: CASSSLGRTNEKLFF.

There are a few counts of this clonotype. This chain links TRBV12-3 or TRBV12-4 with TRBJ2-3; D call uncertain. The CDR3 is 11 residues long. The V and J ends lost 5 bases and 9 bases respectively, with 9 bases between them. As DNA, the CDR3 is TGTGCCAGCAGTCAGATAAGGACGCAGTATTTT. It encodes CASSQIRTQYF.

In its sample, this clonotype was seen a few times. The chain has TRBV7-2 and TRBJ1-2; a weak D match, TRBD1 (6 bases). V lost 1 base and J lost 6, with 18 bases in between. Germline CDR1 and CDR2: SGHTA and FQGNSA. The CDR3 extends over 16 amino acids. The CDR3 sequence: CASSLVAGGKSHGYTF. For the CDR3, the DNA is TGTGCCAGCAGCTTAGTGGCTGGGGGCAAGTCTCATGGCTACACCTTC.

Ten or more counts support this clonotype. The gene calls are TRBV4-1 and TRBJ2-5; D gene ambiguous. Deletions cut 2 bases from V and 6 bases from J, with 10 bases between. The CDR3 consists of 13 residues. In germline, CDR1 is MGHRA, CDR2 YSYEKL. The CDR3 coding sequence is TGCGCCAGCAGCCAATTGGACCCGAAGACCCAGTACTTC. Residues: CASSQLDPKTQYF.

This clonotype was counted a few times. This chain uses TRBV5-4 with TRBJ2-7; 8 nucleotides match TRBD1. V was clipped by 4 bases and J by 3 bases; unmatched bases: 6. This CDR3 contains 14 residues. Germline V gene lookup returns CDR1 SGHNT and CDR2 YYREEE (reference sequence). This CDR3 reads CASSHWGQDYEQYF. DNA of the CDR3: TGTGCCAGCAGCCACTGGGGACAGGACTACGAGCAGTACTTC.

V and J are TRBV29-1 and TRBJ1-2, with 10 bases aligning to TRBD1. The CDR3 length is 14 residues. With V trimmed by 6 bases and J by 4 bases, 8 bases remained unmatched. Germline assignment: CDR1 SQVTM and CDR2 ANQGSEA. CDR3 region: CSVLPGQGTYGYTF. In DNA form, the CDR3 reads TGCAGCGTCCTACCGGGACAGGGGACCTATGGCTACACCTTC.

The rearrangement links TRBV27 to TRBJ2-5; D is possibly TRBD1 (6 bases). The germline V and J ends were trimmed by 1 base and 6 bases, with 12 bases remaining between them. CDR1 is MNHEY, CDR2 SMNVEV, per germline (reference sequence). CDR3 size: 14 residues. CDR3 coding DNA: TGTGCCAGCAGTTTATACACAGGGCAACAGACCCAGTACTTC. This gives the protein CASSLYTGQQTQYF.

CDR3 in DNA: TGCGCCAGCATATGGGGGCCTAGCACAGATACGCAGTATTTT. This translates into CASIWGPSTDTQYF. The chain recombines TRBV5-1 with TRBJ2-3; the D gene is possibly TRBD1 (6 bases). The CDR3 extends over 14 amino acids. V was cut by 6 bases and J by 0 bases, with 11 bases left in between. The V gene's germline CDR1 is SGHRS and CDR2 YFSETQ.